The 3 T cell receptor beta chains given below trace back to one sample, sequenced in a study of siplizumab effects on memory and regulatory T cells. Libraries were prepared by immunoSEQ multiplex PCR; TCRdb keeps only in-frame clonotypes and omits some of them. The sample includes approximately 60,000 clones, 79% of them seen just once. Sequences were obtained from memory CD4+ T cells sorted from blood. The origin of the receptors is a human donor in good health.

This sequence joins TRBV28 and TRBJ2-6; no reliable D call. This CDR3 comprises 14 residues. Trimming took 8 bases from V and 3 from J, leaving 11 bases between them. CDR1 is MDHEN and CDR2 is SYDVKM in the germline V gene. CDR3 loop: CASQSWGGANVLTF. For the CDR3, the DNA is TGTGCCAGCCAATCATGGGGTGGGGCCAACGTCCTGACTTTC.

This chain connects TRBV7-8 to TRBJ2-3; TRBD2 is a possible D gene (7 bases). V lost 5 bases and J 0 bases, leaving 12 bases between the germline ends. The germline V gene encodes CDR1 SGHVS and CDR2 FQNEAQ. This CDR3 comprises 15 residues. For the CDR3, the DNA is TGTGCCAGCAGCGGCGGGGGCTGGAGCACAGATACGCAGTATTTT. Translated: CASSGGGWSTDTQYF.

The rearrangement links TRBV7-9 to TRBJ2-5; D not certain. The germline V gene encodes CDR1 SEHNR and CDR2 FQNEAQ (reference sequence). The V gene lost 6 bases and the J gene lost 2 bases, with 4 bases spanning the gap. CDR3 size: 11 residues. CDR3 nucleotide sequence: TGTGCCAGCAGGAATCAAGAGACCCAGTACTTC. Protein sequence: CASRNQETQYF.